This entry lists 17 T cell receptor beta chains sequenced from one sample in a study of patients and donors after allogeneic stem cell transplantation. Using its own MiXCR run on the RT-PCR reads, TCRdb lists one record per CDR3 protein. The sample contains approximately 150,000 distinct CDR3 sequences, 30% of which appear only once. The sample was blood, either unsorted or a sorted T cell fraction (not recorded which). These receptors originate from a human donor who was either an allogeneic HSCT recipient or a stem cell or donor lymphocyte infusion donor (not recorded which). It is not recorded whose cells these are; they may come from a transplant donor.

V is TRBV20-1 and J is TRBJ2-2; 7 bases are shared with TRBD2. The germline V gene encodes CDR1 DFQATT and CDR2 SNEGSKA (reference sequence). This CDR3 has 15 amino acids. The J segment lost 0 bases and the V segment lost 4 bases, leaving 5 bases of the junction unmatched. The CDR3 DNA is TGCAGTGCTATTAGCGGGCTGACGAACACCGGGGAGCTGTTTTTT. It specifies CSAISGLTNTGELFF.

J is TRBJ2-7 and V is TRBV5-1, with 7 bases lining up with TRBD1. CDR1 SGHRS and CDR2 YFSETQ come from the germline V gene. This CDR3 spans 15 amino acids. J was trimmed by 4 bases and V by 2 bases; bases with no gene match: 9. For the CDR3, the DNA is TGCGCCAGCAGCTTTTACTCGGGACAGAGTTACGAGCAGTACTTC. This translates into CASSFYSGQSYEQYF. The variable domain in full, completed from reference TRBV5-1 and TRBJ2-7, reads KAGVTQTPRYLIKTRGQQVTLSCSPISGHRSVSWYQQTPGQGLQFLFEYFSETQRNKGNFPGRFSGRQFSNSRSEMNVSTLELGDSALYLCASSFYSGQSYEQYFGPGTRLTVT.

Remarks on this clonotype: Germline is not matched at one junction end, which may reflect a read error. CDR3 amino acids: CAFGHTDAFF. The CDR3 nucleotides read TGTGCCTTCGGGCACACTGACGCTTTCTTT. The chain joins TRBV6-2 or TRBV6-3 to TRBJ1-1; D not resolved. The CDR3 contains 10 residues. The germline gives CDR1 MNHEY, CDR2 SVGEGT.

There are a few counts of this clonotype. The chain has TRBV7-2 and TRBJ2-3; TRBD2 aligns across 12 bases. V dropped 5 bases and J dropped 1; count of bases not matched to a gene: 10. There are 18 residues in the CDR3. Germline V gene sequence: CDR1 SGHTA, CDR2 FQGNSA. The CDR3 spells CASSPTSGRPGRTDTQYF. DNA for the CDR3: TGTGCCAGCAGCCCGACTAGCGGGAGACCCGGCCGCACAGATACGCAGTATTTT.

This sequence joins TRBV4-2 and TRBJ1-5, with D maybe TRBD1 (5 bases). This CDR3 is 14 amino acids long. The germline V and J ends were trimmed by 0 bases and 4 bases, with 7 bases remaining between them. The germline V gene has CDR1 LGHNA and CDR2 YNFKEQ. CDR3 nucleotides: TGTGCCAGCAGCCAAGACAGGGTAAATCAGCCCCAGCATTTT. This sequence encodes CASSQDRVNQPQHF.

This clonotype was observed many times. The chain has TRBV12-3 or TRBV12-4 and TRBJ1-5, with 9 nucleotides matching TRBD1. The CDR3 totals 15 residues. Trimming took 6 bases from V and 5 from J; bases not matched to a gene: 8. CDR3 amino acids: CASSSGQGGDQPQHF. The CDR3 DNA is TGTGCCAGCAGCTCGGGACAGGGAGGGGATCAGCCCCAGCATTTT.

The chain employs TRBV20-1 and TRBJ2-3; TRBD2 is a possible D gene (6 bases). Germline V gene lookup returns CDR1 DFQATT and CDR2 SNEGSKA (reference sequence). V lost 3 bases and J lost 2, with 9 bases in between. The CDR3 totals 13 residues. The CDR3: CSARRDPTDTQYF. The CDR3 DNA follows: TGCAGTGCTAGGCGGGATCCCACAGATACGCAGTATTTT.

The rearrangement uses TRBV5-6 and TRBJ2-1, with D possibly being TRBD2 (6 bases). CDR1 is SGHDT and CDR2 is YYEEEE in the germline V gene. V gave up 0 bases and J gave up 4 bases, with 11 bases separating them. The CDR3 has 15 amino acids. CDR3 sequence reads: CASSLEAGGYNEQFF. DNA of the CDR3: TGTGCCAGCAGCTTGGAAGCGGGCGGTTACAATGAGCAGTTCTTC.

This clonotype occurred a few times. DNA for the CDR3: TGTGCCAGGCATGCGCGGCAGTTGACCAAAAACATTCAGTACTTC. Its protein product is CARHARQLTKNIQYF. The chain couples TRBV14 to TRBJ2-4, with D uncertain. CDR3 length: 15 amino acids. Trimming cost V 9 bases and J 2 bases, with 17 bases left between them. Germline lookup yields CDR1 SGHDN and CDR2 FVKESK.

In its sample, this clonotype was seen a few times. The chain couples TRBV4-2 to TRBJ2-5, with no clear D. Trimming left V 0 bases short and J 0 bases short, with 5 bases between. There are 14 residues in the CDR3. CDR1 and CDR2 (germline): LGHNA, YNFKEQ. CDR3 sequence (DNA): TGTGCCAGCAGCCAAGATCCCCACCAAGAGACCCAGTACTTC. Translated: CASSQDPHQETQYF.

The CDR3 DNA is TGCAGTGTTGAGGGGCTACCCCGCTACAATGAGCAGTTCTTC. Translated: CSVEGLPRYNEQFF. The chain uses TRBV20-1 and TRBJ2-1; D tentatively reads TRBD1 or TRBD2 (5 bases each). V shed 7 bases and J shed 3 bases, with 16 bases lying between them. Germline CDR1 reads DFQATT; CDR2 reads SNEGSKA (reference sequence). The CDR3 contains 14 residues.

This clonotype was detected many times. The V call is TRBV20-1, the J call TRBJ1-5, with a weak D call TRBD1 (5 bases). This CDR3 is 13 amino acids long. The V end lost 2 bases, the J end lost 4 bases, and 9 bases lay between the germline ends. Per the germline V gene, CDR1 is DFQATT and CDR2 is SNEGSKA (reference sequence). The CDR3 region has the DNA TGCAGTGCTAGACGGGGCCCGAATCAGCCCCAGCATTTT. It translates to CSARRGPNQPQHF.

V gene TRBV7-2 combines with J gene TRBJ1-4; perhaps TRBD1 as D (6 bases). Between the trimmed V and J ends, which lost 5 bases and 4 bases, there was a span of 14 bases. CDR3 length: 15 amino acids. Germline V CDR1 and CDR2: SGHTA, FQGNSA. CDR3 in amino acids: CASSAQTGYNEKLFF. Here the CDR3 DNA reads TGTGCCAGCAGCGCCCAGACAGGTTATAATGAAAAACTGTTTTTT.

The chain combines TRBV7-9 with TRBJ2-3, with D tentatively TRBD2 (7 bases). V lost 5 bases, J lost 2 bases, and 14 bases lay in between. Germline lookup yields CDR1 SEHNR and CDR2 FQNEAQ (reference sequence). This CDR3 has 15 amino acids. The CDR3 sequence is CASSPRGGDTDTQYF. The DNA for the CDR3 is TGTGCCAGCAGCCCCAGAGGGGGGGACACAGATACGCAGTATTTT. Full variable domain (remainder filled in from reference TRBV7-9 and TRBJ2-3): DTGVSQNPRHKITKRGQNVTFRCDPISEHNRLYWYRQTLGQGPEFLTYFQNEAQLEKSRLLSDRFSAERPKGSFSTLEIQRTEQGDSAMYLCASSPRGGDTDTQYFGPGTRLTVL.

For the CDR3, the DNA is TGTGCCAGCTGGGGGCTAGCGGGAGATCTCTACGAGCAGTACTTC. Residues: CASWGLAGDLYEQYF. This chain joins TRBV25-1 and TRBJ2-7; TRBD2 agrees at 10 bases. Germline V lookup: CDR1 MGHDK, CDR2 SYGVNS. This CDR3 region has 15 residues. The V segment lost 8 bases and the J segment 3 bases; nucleotides outside the gene matches: 10.

This clonotype was found a few times. V is TRBV20-1 and J is TRBJ2-1; 10 bases are shared with TRBD2. This CDR3 has 15 amino acids. Per germline, CDR1 DFQATT and CDR2 SNEGSKA (reference sequence). The V segment lost 1 base and the J segment 3 bases; nucleotides outside the gene matches: 3. CDR3 region: CSARAASGGYNEQFF. The CDR3 nucleotides are TGCAGTGCTAGAGCCGCTAGCGGGGGCTACAATGAGCAGTTCTTC.

Only a few counts were recorded for this clonotype. V gene TRBV2 combines with J gene TRBJ2-7, with a possible D match to TRBD1 (6 bases). The V end lost 11 bases, the J end lost 4 bases, and 24 bases lay between the germline ends. CDR3 length equals 15 residues. Germline CDR1 SNHLY, CDR2 FYNNEI. The CDR3 spells CAVALQGSIFYEQYF. In nucleotides, the CDR3 is TGTGCCGTGGCCCTACAGGGAAGCATTTTTTACGAGCAGTACTTC.